The 21 T cell receptor beta chains reported below all come from one sample, sequenced in a study of technical replicates of blood from a few donors. Data came from immunoSEQ multiplex PCR; TCRdb stores just in-frame clones and leaves some out. The sample carries fewer than 85,000 clones, over 90% recorded once. Sequencing input: PBMCs. These receptors were taken from a human donor in good health. Some clones in this sample may be carry-over from other donors' samples.

The genes are TRBV7-2 and TRBJ2-3, with 10 bases matching TRBD2. V dropped 8 bases and J dropped 2; count of bases not matched to a gene: 4. Germline values: CDR1 SGHTA, CDR2 FQGNSA. The CDR3 is 14 residues long. CDR3: CASSSGSHTDTQYF. The CDR3 DNA is TGTGCCAGCTCTAGCGGGAGCCACACAGATACGCAGTATTTT.

The chain employs TRBV10-3 and TRBJ1-3; no clear D. The CDR3 spans 14 residues. The V end was cut by 4 bases, the J end by 0 bases, with 7 bases between. Germline V gene lookup returns CDR1 ENHRY and CDR2 SYGVKD. Here the CDR3 reads CAISAPGSGNTIYF. In DNA, the CDR3 is TGTGCCATCAGTGCTCCGGGCTCTGGAAACACCATATATTTT.

V usage is TRBV6-6 and J usage is TRBJ2-4; TRBD1 aligns across 9 bases. CDR3 length: 16 residues. After removal of 4 bases from V and 0 bases from J, the junction contained 4 bases not matched to a gene. Germline lookup yields CDR1 MNHNY and CDR2 SVGAGI (reference sequence). This CDR3 reads CASSSGQGLAKNIQYF. CDR3 nucleotide sequence: TGTGCCAGCAGTTCGGGACAGGGACTAGCCAAAAACATTCAGTACTTC.

This clone has only a few counts. J is TRBJ1-1 and V is TRBV5-1; D gene unclear. Germline values: CDR1 SGHRS, CDR2 YFSETQ. Trimming left V 3 bases short and J 5 bases short, with 14 bases between. The CDR3 runs to 14 residues. Here the CDR3 DNA reads TGCGCCAGCAGCTGGGTAGCCGGCTCTACTGAAGCTTTCTTT. This gives the protein CASSWVAGSTEAFF.

The CDR3 is CASRRSAGRGQGRDYGYTF. The CDR3 nucleotides read TGTGCCAGTAGACGTTCCGCCGGAAGGGGACAGGGACGTGACTATGGCTACACCTTC. The V and J genes are TRBV19 and TRBJ1-2, with 9 positions matching TRBD1. The CDR3 has 19 residues. Trimming cost V 6 bases and J 3 bases; bases outside gene matches: 20. Germline V gene sequence: CDR1 LNHDA, CDR2 SQIVND (reference sequence).

J is TRBJ2-7 and V is TRBV11-2; D is ambiguous. CDR3 length: 14 residues. Deletions cut 6 bases from V and 4 bases from J, with 16 bases between. CDR1 is SGHAT and CDR2 is FQNNGV in the germline V gene. In DNA, the CDR3 is TGTGCCAGCAGTCCTGGATTGCGGCGATACGAGCAGTACTTC. Its translation: CASSPGLRRYEQYF.

This rearrangement joins TRBV19 to TRBJ2-3; D not certain. Trimming removed 1 base at V and 0 bases at J, with 5 bases between. Germline V gives CDR1 LNHDA, CDR2 SQIVND (reference sequence). There are 14 residues in the CDR3. Written as DNA, the CDR3 is TGTGCCAGTAGTATAGGAGCTAGCACAGATACGCAGTATTTT. Its protein product is CASSIGASTDTQYF.

J is TRBJ2-5 and V is TRBV2, with 14 bases lining up with TRBD2. Per germline, CDR1 SNHLY and CDR2 FYNNEI. The CDR3 runs 15 residues. V shed 4 bases, J shed 5 bases, and the junction held 3 bases outside the gene matches. CDR3 sequence reads: CASSGGLAGGETQYF. CDR3 bases: TGTGCCAGCAGTGGAGGACTAGCGGGAGGTGAGACCCAGTACTTC. The full variable domain, completed using reference TRBV2 and TRBJ2-5, is EPEVTQTPSHQVTQMGQEVILRCVPISNHLYFYWYRQILGQKVEFLVSFYNNEISEKSEIFDDQFSVERPDGSNFTLKIRSTKLEDSAMYFCASSGGLAGGETQYFGPGTRLLVL.

The chain couples TRBV15 to TRBJ2-7, with TRBD1 identical over 8 bases. From germline, CDR1 is LNHNV and CDR2 YYDKDF (reference sequence). V shed 5 bases and J 3 bases; nucleotides not matched to a gene: 9. CDR3 length equals 15 residues. CDR3 bases: TGTGCCACCAGCTCAAGTCTTGGACAGGGCTACGAGCAGTACTTC. Protein: CATSSSLGQGYEQYF. The complete variable domain, with remaining parts taken from reference TRBV15 and TRBJ2-7, reads DAMVIQNPRYQVTQFGKPVTLSCSQTLNHNVMYWYQQKSSQAPKLLFHYYDKDFNNEADTPDNFQSRRPNTSFCFLDIRSPGLGDTAMYLCATSSSLGQGYEQYFGPGTRLTVT.

The gene calls are TRBV11-2 and TRBJ2-3; 10 bases map to TRBD2. In germline, CDR1 is SGHAT, CDR2 FQNNGV. The J segment lost 5 bases and the V segment lost 5 bases, leaving 13 bases of the junction unmatched. The CDR3 covers 17 residues. For the CDR3, the DNA is TGTGCCAGCAGCCCCGACCCACTAGCGGGAAGGGGAGATACGCAGTATTTT. It is translated as CASSPDPLAGRGDTQYF.

The chain has TRBV2 and TRBJ2-2, with TRBD1 as a possible D gene (5 bases). Trimming removed 5 bases from V and 0 bases from J, with 13 bases in between. There are 16 residues in the CDR3. Germline assignment: CDR1 SNHLY and CDR2 FYNNEI. Written as DNA, the CDR3 is TGTGCCAGCAGTACCGATCCAGGGTCGAACACCGGGGAGCTGTTTTTT. This encodes CASSTDPGSNTGELFF.

The chain combines TRBV5-1 with TRBJ2-5; a weak D match, TRBD2 (5 bases). V was shortened by 1 base and J by 6 bases, with 16 bases between the two germline ends. Germline loops: CDR1 SGHRS, CDR2 YFSETQ. The CDR3 totals 15 residues. CDR3 amino acids: CASSLSPADSQTQYF. The CDR3 DNA reads as TGCGCCAGCAGCTTGTCGCCAGCGGACTCGCAGACCCAGTACTTC.

The chain uses TRBV7-6 and TRBJ2-7; 9 bases align to TRBD2. The CDR3 length is 16 residues. CDR1 is SGHVS and CDR2 is FNYEAQ in the germline V gene. The V and J ends lost 3 bases and 1 base, in that order; junction bases with no gene match: 7. The CDR3 protein is CASSFQAGGPSYEQYF. Here the CDR3 DNA reads TGTGCCAGCAGCTTCCAGGCGGGAGGGCCGTCCTACGAGCAGTACTTC.

The chain couples TRBV5-1 to TRBJ2-1, with a tentative D call TRBD2 (6 bases). Germline V gives CDR1 SGHRS, CDR2 YFSETQ. The CDR3 extends over 15 amino acids. The V end lost 0 bases, the J end lost 2 bases, and 9 bases lay between the germline ends. The CDR3 region has the DNA TGCGCCAGCAGCTTGGATGCGGGGCCCTACAATGAGCAGTTCTTC. Its protein is CASSLDAGPYNEQFF. Looking up the rest from reference TRBV5-1 and TRBJ2-1 gives the full variable domain: KAGVTQTPRYLIKTRGQQVTLSCSPISGHRSVSWYQQTPGQGLQFLFEYFSETQRNKGNFPGRFSGRQFSNSRSEMNVSTLELGDSALYLCASSLDAGPYNEQFFGPGTRLTVL.

This clone was picked up a small number of times. The genes are TRBV7-9 and TRBJ1-3, with 9 bases lining up with TRBD1. Looked up from germline, CDR1 is SEHNR and CDR2 is FQNEAQ (reference sequence). The V and J ends lost 2 bases and 2 bases, in that order; junction bases with no gene match: 4. This CDR3 comprises 16 residues. CDR3 sequence: CASSLLGQGAGNTIYF. In DNA, the CDR3 is TGTGCCAGCAGCTTATTGGGACAGGGAGCTGGAAACACCATATATTTT.

The genes are TRBV6-6 and TRBJ1-1; TRBD1 matches at 9 bases. CDR1 and CDR2 from the germline V gene are MNHNY and SVGAGI (reference sequence). After removal of 4 bases from V and 3 bases from J, the junction contained 6 bases not matched to a gene. CDR3 length: 15 amino acids. This CDR3 is CASSSLRTGDTEAFF. Here the CDR3 DNA reads TGTGCCAGCAGTTCCCTCAGGACAGGGGACACTGAAGCTTTCTTT.

This clone was detected only once. The chain has TRBV7-2 and TRBJ1-2, with D perhaps TRBD1 (6 bases). Between the trimmed V and J ends, which lost 4 bases and 3 bases, there was a span of 15 bases. Germline-derived CDR1 and CDR2 are SGHTA and FQGNSA. The CDR3 totals 15 residues. Here the CDR3 reads CASSSGGGRYYGYTF. CDR3 sequence (DNA): TGTGCCAGCAGCTCCGGGGGGGGGCGTTACTATGGCTACACCTTC.

V is TRBV11-2 and J is TRBJ2-5, with D maybe TRBD1 (5 bases). The CDR3 contains 14 residues. V lost 5 bases and J 4 bases, leaving 14 bases between the germline ends. Looked up from germline, CDR1 is SGHAT and CDR2 is FQNNGV. The CDR3 region has the DNA TGTGCCAGCAGCCCCCTGACAGTTCGAGAGACCCAGTACTTC. It codes for CASSPLTVRETQYF. The full variable domain, completed using reference TRBV11-2 and TRBJ2-5, is EAGVAQSPRYKIIEKRQSVAFWCNPISGHATLYWYQQILGQGPKLLIQFQNNGVVDDSQLPKDRFSAERLKGVDSTLKIQPAKLEDSAVYLCASSPLTVRETQYFGPGTRLLVL.

V and J are TRBV7-2 and TRBJ2-1; 13 bases line up with TRBD2. Germline loops: CDR1 SGHTA, CDR2 FQGNSA. The CDR3 is 15 residues long. The J segment lost 10 bases and the V segment lost 1 base, leaving 4 bases of the junction unmatched. The CDR3 bases are TGTGCCAGCAGCTTAGGACTAGCGGGGGGCCAAGAGCAGTTCTTC. Its translation: CASSLGLAGGQEQFF.

This clone has just one count. V gene TRBV7-8 combines with J gene TRBJ2-5; perhaps TRBD1 as D (5 bases). V shed 1 base and J shed 1 base, with 16 bases lying between them. The CDR3 has 17 amino acids. Germline V CDR1 and CDR2: SGHVS, FQNEAQ. CDR3 in amino acids: CASSLVYRTRGQETQYF. CDR3 nucleotides: TGTGCCAGCAGCTTAGTGTATCGGACACGAGGCCAAGAGACCCAGTACTTC.

The J gene is TRBJ1-4, the V gene TRBV6-6, with D unresolved. CDR3 length: 11 amino acids. Germline assignment: CDR1 MNHNY and CDR2 SVGAGI (reference sequence). V gave up 8 bases and J gave up 5 bases, with 6 bases separating them. CDR3 nucleotides: TGTGCCAGCGAGGCGAATGAAAAACTGTTTTTT. Protein sequence: CASEANEKLFF.